The present T cell receptor (beta chain) was sequenced within a study of naive and memory T cell subsets. CD4 T cells were positively selected, then CD8 T cells from the CD4-negative fraction. Cells stained for CD3, CD4, CD8, CD45RA, CD27 and viability were sorted into four CD45RA/CD27 subsets. This clonotype was found a few times. Its antigen is as yet unknown. An equimolar mix of two oligonucleotides served as the beta constant-region primer for TRBC1 and TRBC2. TCRdb redid the calling of the UMI-ligation and nested PCR reads with MiXCR, one entry per CDR3 protein. Among around 40,000 distinct CDR3 sequences, roughly 15% were seen once, and the ten largest hold 20% to 25%. The study, taken as a whole, reports: RNA-based TCR counts may shift with T cell activation and differentiation. From naive to CM, EM and EMRA, diversity decreased and Gini increased.

V was trimmed by 6 bases and J by 0 bases, leaving 15 bases between them. CDR1 is SQVTM and CDR2 is ANQGSEA in the germline V gene. The CDR3 sequence is 15 residues long. The sequenced sample consisted of effector memory CD4+ T cells from blood. Subset noted: effector memory, CD45RA- CD27-. V and J are TRBV29-1 and TRBJ2-1; D perhaps matches TRBD1 (6 bases). This receptor was obtained from a human donor in good health. The CDR3 DNA reads as TGCAGCGTCACAAGACAGGAACGCTCCTACAATGAGCAGTTCTTC. Protein product: CSVTRQERSYNEQFF.